These 13 T cell receptor beta chains were all obtained from the same sample, sequenced in a study of response to subunit inactivated influenza vaccine. TCRdb re-derived calls from the RT-PCR reads in MiXCR, one entry per CDR3 protein. The repertoire has 650,000 to 700,000 distinct CDR3 sequences, 15% to 17% of them found once; the top ten carry more than 9%. This sample comprised PBMCs from blood, obtained roughly 12 days after vaccination. The receptors were gathered from a man in his fifties who received an inactivated influenza vaccine.

This chain links TRBV20-1 with TRBJ2-2; the match to TRBD1 covers 10 bases. The J segment lost 5 bases and the V segment lost 6 bases, leaving 6 bases of the junction unmatched. This CDR3 is built from 14 residues. Per the germline V gene, CDR1 is DFQATT and CDR2 is SNEGSKA (reference sequence). CDR3 amino acids: CSAPDRGRTGELFF. DNA of the CDR3: TGCAGTGCCCCAGACAGGGGGCGGACCGGGGAGCTGTTTTTT.

This clonotype has just a few counts. V gene TRBV30 combines with J gene TRBJ1-4; maybe TRBD1 (6 bases). The CDR3 length is 13 residues. The V end was cut by 4 bases, the J end by 5 bases, with 11 bases between. Germline V gene lookup returns CDR1 GTSNPN and CDR2 SVGIG (reference sequence). CDR3 sequence: CAWTGVGNEKLFF. The CDR3 DNA reads as TGTGCCTGGACAGGGGTGGGGAATGAAAAACTGTTTTTT.

The table lists this clonotype with a few counts. V is TRBV15 and J is TRBJ1-2; 9 bases agree with TRBD1. This CDR3 is 13 amino acids long. Germline-derived CDR1 and CDR2 are LNHNV and YYDKDF (reference sequence). After removal of 5 bases from V and 6 bases from J, the junction contained 4 bases not matched to a gene. The chain's CDR3 is CATSPDRGHGYTF. The CDR3, as DNA: TGTGCCACCAGCCCGGACAGGGGCCATGGCTACACCTTC.

This chain links TRBV29-1 with TRBJ2-7; TRBD1 or TRBD2 may be the D gene (5 bases each). Germline V gene data show CDR1 as SQVTM and CDR2 as ANQGSEA. This CDR3 has 13 residues. The V end was cut by 6 bases, the J end by 1 base, with 13 bases between. The CDR3 DNA is TGCAGCGTGAGTGGGGGTACTTCCTACGAGCAGTACTTC. This encodes CSVSGGTSYEQYF.

This chain links TRBV27 with TRBJ2-7; a possible D gene is TRBD1 (6 bases). Germline CDR1 reads MNHEY; CDR2 reads SMNVEV (reference sequence). This CDR3 has 15 amino acids. V lost 2 bases to trimming and J lost 5 bases, with 16 bases between them. The CDR3 here is CASSLQGYIIDEQYF. In nucleotides, the CDR3 is TGTGCCAGCAGTTTACAGGGGTATATTATCGACGAGCAGTACTTC.

There are many counts of this clonotype. V and J are TRBV20-1 and TRBJ2-7, with 8 bases lining up with TRBD2. The CDR3 runs 14 residues. Germline V gene sequence: CDR1 DFQATT, CDR2 SNEGSKA (reference sequence). With 3 bases clipped from V and 6 bases from J, the junction kept 10 bases outside the gene matches. As DNA, the CDR3 is TGCAGTGCTAGGGGCCCGGGACTAGTATCCGAGCAGTACTTC. The encoded protein is CSARGPGLVSEQYF.

This clonotype was counted between two and nine times. The chain joins TRBV11-2 to TRBJ1-1, with 10 bases lining up with TRBD1. V lost 5 bases, J lost 11 bases, and 11 bases stayed unmatched. This CDR3 comprises 14 residues. Germline lookup yields CDR1 SGHAT and CDR2 FQNNGV. CDR3 nucleotides: TGTGCCAGCAGCCGGACAGGGGGGCAAAGAGTGGCTTTCTTT. Translation gives CASSRTGGQRVAFF.

Concerning this clonotype: At one end the junction does not follow the germline gene, possibly because of a read error. The rearrangement links TRBV11-2 to TRBJ1-6, with unresolved D. Germline loops: CDR1 SGHAT, CDR2 FQNNGV. CDR3 length: 13 amino acids. The CDR3, as DNA: TGTGCCAGCAGCTTGGAACGGGTTTCACACCTCCACTTT. This codes for CASSLERVSHLHF.

The chain combines TRBV6-1 with TRBJ2-4, with 8 positions matching TRBD2. CDR1 and CDR2 (germline): MNHNS, SASEGT. V trimming: 2 bases; J trimming: 2 bases; junction bases outside the gene matches: 8. This CDR3 region has 17 residues. CDR3 sequence (DNA): TGTGCCAGCAGTGAATATGACGGGGGGGCCTCCAAAAACATTCAGTACTTC. Translating gives CASSEYDGGASKNIQYF.

This clonotype was counted only a few times. The chain links TRBV12-3 or TRBV12-4 to TRBJ1-2, with D maybe TRBD1 (6 bases). The CDR3 consists of 14 residues. The V gene lost 5 bases and the J gene lost 2 bases, with 12 bases spanning the gap. Here the CDR3 DNA reads TGTGCCAGCAGTCGTCAGACAGGCAACTATGGCTACACCTTC. Its protein product is CASSRQTGNYGYTF.

J is TRBJ1-2 and V is TRBV20-1, with 8 nucleotides matching TRBD1. Germline CDR1 and CDR2: DFQATT and SNEGSKA (reference sequence). The CDR3 loop spans 12 amino acids. V lost 5 bases and J lost 4; bases outside the gene matches: 3. DNA of the CDR3: TGCAGTGCTCTTGACAGGGGCTATGGCTACACCTTC. This translates into CSALDRGYGYTF.

The CDR3 spells CASSRGGSDWTSNTGELFF. In nucleotides, the CDR3 is TGCGCCAGCAGCCGAGGGGGATCTGATTGGACGTCGAACACCGGGGAGCTGTTTTTT. The chain links TRBV5-1 to TRBJ2-2, with D possibly matching TRBD1 (6 bases). Between the trimmed V and J ends, which lost 4 bases and 0 bases, there was a span of 22 bases. The CDR3 spans 19 residues. Looked up from germline, CDR1 is SGHRS and CDR2 is YFSETQ. The variable domain in full, with the rest retrieved from reference TRBV5-1 and TRBJ2-2, is KAGVTQTPRYLIKTRGQQVTLSCSPISGHRSVSWYQQTPGQGLQFLFEYFSETQRNKGNFPGRFSGRQFSNSRSEMNVSTLELGDSALYLCASSRGGSDWTSNTGELFFGEGSRLTVL.

The chain has TRBV6-4 and TRBJ2-7, with 13 bases matching TRBD2. The CDR3 contains 15 residues. Germline V gene sequence: CDR1 MRHNA, CDR2 SNTAGT. Germline trimming cut 5 bases from V and 5 bases from J; bases unmatched to any gene: 6. The CDR3 is CASSPLAGGLHEQYF. In DNA, the CDR3 is TGTGCCAGCAGTCCACTAGCGGGGGGGCTCCACGAGCAGTACTTC.